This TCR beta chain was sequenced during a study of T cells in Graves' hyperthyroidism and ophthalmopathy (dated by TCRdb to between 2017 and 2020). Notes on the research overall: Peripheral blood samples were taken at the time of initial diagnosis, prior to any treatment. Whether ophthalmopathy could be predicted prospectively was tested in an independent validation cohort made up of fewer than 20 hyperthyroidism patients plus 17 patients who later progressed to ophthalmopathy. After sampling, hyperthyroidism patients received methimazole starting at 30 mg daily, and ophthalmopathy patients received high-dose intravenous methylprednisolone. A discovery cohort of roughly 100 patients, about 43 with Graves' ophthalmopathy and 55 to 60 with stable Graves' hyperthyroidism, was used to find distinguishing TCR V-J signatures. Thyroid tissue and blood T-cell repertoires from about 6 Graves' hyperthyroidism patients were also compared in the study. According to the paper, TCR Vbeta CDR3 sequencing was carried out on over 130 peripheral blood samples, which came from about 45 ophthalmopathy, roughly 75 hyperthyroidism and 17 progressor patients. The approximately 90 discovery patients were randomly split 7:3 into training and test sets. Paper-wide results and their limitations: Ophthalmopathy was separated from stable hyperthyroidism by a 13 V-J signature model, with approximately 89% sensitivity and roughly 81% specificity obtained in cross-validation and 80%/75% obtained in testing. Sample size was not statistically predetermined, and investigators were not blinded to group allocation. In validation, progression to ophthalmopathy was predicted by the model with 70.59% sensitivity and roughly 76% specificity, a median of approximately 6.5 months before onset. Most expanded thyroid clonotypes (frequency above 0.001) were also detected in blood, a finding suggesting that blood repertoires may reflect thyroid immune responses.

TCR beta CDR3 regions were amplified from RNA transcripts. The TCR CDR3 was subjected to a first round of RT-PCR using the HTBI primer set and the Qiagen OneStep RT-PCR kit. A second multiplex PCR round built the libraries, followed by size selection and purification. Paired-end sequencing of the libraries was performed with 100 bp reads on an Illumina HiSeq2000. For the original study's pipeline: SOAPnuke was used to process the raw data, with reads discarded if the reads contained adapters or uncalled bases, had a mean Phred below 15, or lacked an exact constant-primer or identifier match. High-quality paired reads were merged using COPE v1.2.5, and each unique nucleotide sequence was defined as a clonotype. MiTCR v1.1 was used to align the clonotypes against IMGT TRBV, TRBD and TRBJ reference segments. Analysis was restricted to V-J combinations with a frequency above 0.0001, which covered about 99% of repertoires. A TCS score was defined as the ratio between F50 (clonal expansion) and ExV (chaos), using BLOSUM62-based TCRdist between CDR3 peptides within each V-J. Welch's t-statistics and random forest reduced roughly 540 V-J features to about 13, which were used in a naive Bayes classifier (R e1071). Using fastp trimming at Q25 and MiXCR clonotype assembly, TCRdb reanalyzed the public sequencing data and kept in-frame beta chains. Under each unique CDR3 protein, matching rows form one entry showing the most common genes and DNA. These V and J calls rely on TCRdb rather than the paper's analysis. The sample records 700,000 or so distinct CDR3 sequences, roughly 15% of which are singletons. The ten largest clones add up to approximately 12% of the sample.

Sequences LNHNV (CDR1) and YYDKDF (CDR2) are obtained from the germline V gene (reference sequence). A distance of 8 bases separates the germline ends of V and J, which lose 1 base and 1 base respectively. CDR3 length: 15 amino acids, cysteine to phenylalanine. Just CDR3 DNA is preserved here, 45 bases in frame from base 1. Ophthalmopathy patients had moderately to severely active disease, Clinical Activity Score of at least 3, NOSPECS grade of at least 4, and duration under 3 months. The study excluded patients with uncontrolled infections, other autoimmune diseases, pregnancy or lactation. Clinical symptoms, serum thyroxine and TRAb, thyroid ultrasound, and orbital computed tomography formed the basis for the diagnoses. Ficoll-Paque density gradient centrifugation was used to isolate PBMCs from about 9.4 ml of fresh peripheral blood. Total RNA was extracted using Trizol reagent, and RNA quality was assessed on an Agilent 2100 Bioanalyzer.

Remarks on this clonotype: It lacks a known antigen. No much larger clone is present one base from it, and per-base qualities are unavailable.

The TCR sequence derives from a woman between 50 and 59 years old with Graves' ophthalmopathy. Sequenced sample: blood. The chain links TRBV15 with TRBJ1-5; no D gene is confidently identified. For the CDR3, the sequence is CATSRGQLSNQPQHF. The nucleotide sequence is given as TGTGCCACCAGCAGAGGGCAGCTAAGCAATCAGCCCCAGCATTTT. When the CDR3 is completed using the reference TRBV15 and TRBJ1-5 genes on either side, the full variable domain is DAMVIQNPRYQVTQFGKPVTLSCSQTLNHNVMYWYQQKSSQAPKLLFHYYDKDFNNEADTPDNFQSRRPNTSFCFLDIRSPGLGDTAMYLCATSRGQLSNQPQHFGDGTRLSIL.